These 29 T cell receptor beta chains originate from one sample sequenced in a study of CD8 T cells in ankylosing spondylitis. Via MiXCR, TCRdb re-called the 5' RACE reads, giving one row per CDR3 protein. The repertoire holds 250,000 or so distinct CDR3 sequences, with 10% to 13% as singletons. The specimen sequenced was blood, either unsorted or a sorted T cell fraction (not recorded which). The receptor set was obtained from a male donor with ankylosing spondylitis or in good health (not recorded which).

The chain uses TRBV5-1 and TRBJ2-7; the D gene is possibly TRBD2 (6 bases). The CDR3 length is 15 residues. Germline V lookup: CDR1 SGHRS, CDR2 YFSETQ. Trimming cost V 0 bases and J 5 bases, with 15 bases left between them. The CDR3 nucleotides read TGCGCCAGCAGCTTGGAAGGACTACCTTTCAACGAGCAGTACTTC. Amino acid sequence: CASSLEGLPFNEQYF. Filled out from reference TRBV5-1 and TRBJ2-7, the complete variable domain reads KAGVTQTPRYLIKTRGQQVTLSCSPISGHRSVSWYQQTPGQGLQFLFEYFSETQRNKGNFPGRFSGRQFSNSRSEMNVSTLELGDSALYLCASSLEGLPFNEQYFGPGTRLTVT.

This clonotype was picked up many times. This sequence joins TRBV5-6 and TRBJ1-1, with D unclear. Germline V gene sequence: CDR1 SGHDT, CDR2 YYEEEE. The CDR3 contains 14 residues. V lost 0 bases and J lost 5, with 11 bases in between. The CDR3 DNA reads TGTGCCAGCAGCTTGGGGACCTTAGGGACTGAAGCTTTCTTT. Its translation is CASSLGTLGTEAFF.

This clonotype was found many times. CDR3 in DNA: TGTGCCATCAGGCCCGGACCGGGACAGGGAGCCTACGAGCAGTACTTC. It codes for CAIRPGPGQGAYEQYF. J is TRBJ2-7 and V is TRBV10-3; 9 positions agree with TRBD1. This CDR3 has 16 residues. Germline V gene sequence: CDR1 ENHRY, CDR2 SYGVKD. The J segment lost 2 bases and the V segment lost 6 bases, leaving 11 bases of the junction unmatched.

The chain joins TRBV12-3 or TRBV12-4 to TRBJ1-2; 9 nucleotides agree with TRBD1. J gave up 7 bases and V 6 bases, and 6 bases lay outside the gene matches. The CDR3 spans 13 residues. CDR3 coding DNA: TGTGCCAGCAGGACGGACAGGGGAAGTGGCTACACCTTC. Translation: CASRTDRGSGYTF.

This clonotype came up many times. The chain has TRBV30 and TRBJ2-7; D not resolved. Trimming took off 4 bases at V and 4 bases at J, with 11 bases between the two ends. In germline, CDR1 is GTSNPN, CDR2 SVGIG (reference sequence). The CDR3 loop spans 12 amino acids. Here the CDR3 DNA reads TGTGCCTGGAAGCGCCCCGGTTACGAGCAGTACTTC. Its translation: CAWKRPGYEQYF.

This clonotype was detected only a few times. The chain links TRBV7-9 to TRBJ2-7; D gene uncertain. Per germline, CDR1 SEHNR and CDR2 FQNEAQ (reference sequence). This CDR3 comprises 15 residues. Trimming took 5 bases from V and 0 from J, leaving 14 bases between them. The CDR3 sequence: CASSPAMVSSYEQYF. Here the CDR3 DNA reads TGTGCCAGCAGCCCCGCCATGGTGAGCTCCTACGAGCAGTACTTC.

This clonotype has ten or more counts. This rearrangement joins TRBV10-3 to TRBJ1-2, with D perhaps TRBD1 (6 bases). Germline CDR1 reads ENHRY; CDR2 reads SYGVKD. V was cut by 5 bases and J by 9 bases, with 13 bases left in between. The CDR3 spans 12 residues. CDR3 protein: CAISTGLTSYTF. The CDR3 DNA follows: TGTGCCATCAGTACAGGGCTCACTAGCTACACCTTC.

In its sample, this clonotype was seen many times. The chain recombines TRBV10-3 with TRBJ1-1; 7 nucleotides align to TRBD1. The CDR3 runs to 14 residues. The V gene's germline CDR1 is ENHRY and CDR2 SYGVKD. Unmatched junction bases numbered 6, after V lost 7 bases and J lost 1 base. The CDR3 coding sequence is TGTGCCATCAAAGGGACAGCTTCGAACACTGAAGCTTTCTTT. Its protein is CAIKGTASNTEAFF.

This clonotype appeared a few times. The chain is built from TRBV18 and TRBJ2-3; no definite D call. Between the trimmed V and J ends, which lost 0 bases and 6 bases, there was a span of 10 bases. CDR3 length equals 14 residues. Germline V gene data show CDR1 as KGHSH and CDR2 as LQKENI. The CDR3 sequence: CASSPPQPRDTQYF. In DNA, the CDR3 is TGTGCCAGCTCACCACCACAGCCGAGGGATACGCAGTATTTT.

This chain connects TRBV4-2 to TRBJ2-2, with 14 nucleotides matching TRBD2. The length of the CDR3 is 23 residues. The junction had 30 bases not matched to a gene; V was cut back by 10 bases and J by 5 bases. Per the germline V gene, CDR1 is LGHNA and CDR2 is YNFKEQ. The CDR3 nucleotides read TGTGCCATGGGCCCCGGGCCGCTCCGCACGACTAGCGGGAGGGCTTGGAGGACCGGGGAGCTGTTTTTT. Translating gives CAMGPGPLRTTSGRAWRTGELFF.

This clonotype was detected ten times or more. J is TRBJ2-7 and V is TRBV5-1; weak D call: TRBD2 (5 bases). The germline V and J ends were trimmed by 4 bases and 3 bases, with 8 bases remaining between them. This CDR3 has 12 residues. Germline CDR1 is SGHRS and CDR2 is YFSETQ. CDR3 sequence (DNA): TGCGCCAGCAGCCAGACTAACTACGAGCAGTACTTC. Translated, it gives CASSQTNYEQYF.

This clonotype occurred many times. The chain couples TRBV4-1 to TRBJ1-1, with no clear D. CDR3 length: 14 amino acids. The germline CDR1 and CDR2 sequences are MGHRA and YSYEKL. V lost 0 bases to trimming and J lost 1 base, with 6 bases between them. The CDR3 is CASSQDPGNTEAFF. The CDR3 DNA follows: TGCGCCAGCAGCCAAGATCCAGGGAACACTGAAGCTTTCTTT.

With regard to this clonotype: A read error is possible here, since a much larger clone lies one base away. The chain joins TRBV21-1 to TRBJ1-1; the D call of TRBD1 is as the table states it, not checked on the DNA. TRBV21-1 is a pseudogene locus. The CDR3 consists of 14 residues. CDR3 nucleotides: TGTGCCAGCAACAAAGGCCCAGGGGACACTGAAGCTTTCTTT. It yields the protein CASNKGPGDTEAFF.

This clonotype came up many times. One end of the junction fails to match germline, which may point to a read error. The chain joins TRBV12-3 or TRBV12-4 to TRBJ1-4; D uncertain. CDR3 length equals 13 residues. CDR3 protein: CASSARTKEKLFF. CDR3 nucleotide sequence: TGTGCCAGCAGTGCCCGGACTAAGGAAAAACTGTTTTTT.

This clonotype has at least ten counts. The chain couples TRBV29-1 to TRBJ2-1; 10 nucleotides line up with TRBD2. CDR1 is SQVTM, CDR2 ANQGSEA, per germline. The CDR3 has 14 amino acids. V lost 4 bases and J lost 4; bases outside the gene matches: 4. CDR3 DNA sequence: TGCAGCGTTGTGGGAGCGGGGGGGTACAATGAGCAGTTCTTC. Translation: CSVVGAGGYNEQFF.

This clonotype was counted at least ten times. The genes are TRBV20-1 and TRBJ1-2; possibly TRBD1 for D (6 bases). The CDR3 has 17 residues. Trimming removed 2 bases from V and 8 bases from J, with 27 bases in between. Looked up from germline, CDR1 is DFQATT and CDR2 is SNEGSKA (reference sequence). For the CDR3, the DNA is TGCAGTGCTAGACCTGGACGGCAGGGGAATTTGTATTTAGGCTACACCTTC. This translates into CSARPGRQGNLYLGYTF.

This clonotype was counted between two and nine times. A much larger clonotype is one base distant, so this may be a read error. The chain recombines TRBV12-3 or TRBV12-4 with TRBJ2-6; 9 bases match TRBD1. CDR3 length: 18 residues. The CDR3 sequence: CACSTGSGTGKKANVLTF. CDR3 DNA sequence: TGTGCCTGCAGTACGGGGTCGGGGACAGGGAAAAAGGCCAACGTCCTGACTTTC.

V gene TRBV7-2 combines with J gene TRBJ2-5; 11 nucleotides match TRBD2. This CDR3 comprises 15 residues. Germline loops: CDR1 SGHTA, CDR2 FQGNSA. The J segment lost 4 bases and the V segment lost 5 bases, leaving 6 bases of the junction unmatched. The CDR3: CASSIFGTSGETQYF. CDR3 bases: TGTGCCAGCAGCATCTTTGGGACTAGCGGAGAGACCCAGTACTTC.

This clonotype was counted many times. DNA of the CDR3: TGCAGTGCTATAAAGGAGAACACTGAAGCTTTCTTT. Translated: CSAIKENTEAFF. This chain links TRBV20-1 with TRBJ1-1; D unresolved. This CDR3 comprises 12 residues. With 4 bases removed from V and 1 base from J, the gap between germline ends came to 7 bases. Germline V lookup: CDR1 DFQATT, CDR2 SNEGSKA (reference sequence).

At least ten counts were recorded for this clonotype. V and J are TRBV27 and TRBJ2-5; 11 bases agree with TRBD2. This CDR3 has 15 residues. CDR1 and CDR2 from the germline V gene are MNHEY and SMNVEV (reference sequence). J gave up 4 bases and V 5 bases, and 6 bases lay outside the gene matches. The CDR3 DNA reads as TGTGCCAGCAGTCCCGGGACTAGCGGAAGAGAGACCCAGTACTTC. Its translation is CASSPGTSGRETQYF.

This clonotype showed up just a few times. V usage is TRBV12-3 or TRBV12-4 and J usage is TRBJ2-2; 13 nucleotides match TRBD2. This CDR3 contains 17 residues. The V gene end was trimmed by 6 bases and the J gene end by 2 bases; junction bases not matched to a gene: 6. This CDR3 reads CASRSGLAGINTGELFF. The CDR3 region has the DNA TGTGCCAGCAGATCGGGACTAGCGGGGATCAACACCGGGGAGCTGTTTTTT.

This clonotype was found many times. This chain uses TRBV7-2 with TRBJ1-1; possibly TRBD1 for D (5 bases). Germline CDR1 and CDR2: SGHTA and FQGNSA. Between the trimmed V and J ends, which lost 8 bases and 1 base, there was a span of 14 bases. This CDR3 spans 14 amino acids. In nucleotides, the CDR3 is TGTGCCAGCCTACCGGGGCCGTCGAACACTGAAGCTTTCTTT. This gives the protein CASLPGPSNTEAFF.

This clonotype was seen at least ten times. The chain has TRBV25-1 and TRBJ2-2, with 7 bases identical to TRBD2. Germline values: CDR1 MGHDK, CDR2 SYGVNS. The CDR3 contains 15 residues. V lost 6 bases, J lost 5 bases, and 9 bases stayed unmatched. The CDR3 here is CASRGEGDPTGELFF. Written as DNA, the CDR3 is TGTGCCAGCAGGGGGGAGGGCGACCCGACCGGGGAGCTGTTTTTT.

This clonotype was recorded at least ten times. V usage is TRBV29-1 and J usage is TRBJ2-1; 15 bases map to TRBD2. V shed 4 bases, J shed 7 bases, and the junction held 14 bases outside the gene matches. The length of the CDR3 is 18 residues. Per germline, CDR1 SQVTM and CDR2 ANQGSEA. CDR3 sequence (DNA): TGCAGCGTTGTTGGCCGGACTAGCGGGAGGGCCAAGGCAAATGAGCAGTTCTTC. It translates to CSVVGRTSGRAKANEQFF.

This clonotype was counted ten times or more. Here the CDR3 reads CASTGGVFTGELFF. In nucleotides, the CDR3 is TGTGCCAGCACAGGCGGGGTGTTCACCGGGGAGCTGTTTTTT. The V call is TRBV12-3 or TRBV12-4, the J call TRBJ2-2; D is perhaps TRBD2 (6 bases). The CDR3 extends over 14 amino acids. With 7 bases removed from V and 4 bases from J, the gap between germline ends came to 13 bases.

This clonotype was detected ten times or more. This sequence joins TRBV11-1 and TRBJ2-1, with 9 bases aligning to TRBD2. CDR3 length: 19 amino acids. The trim removed 1 base at V and 0 bases at J, leaving 10 bases unmatched. Germline V gene lookup returns CDR1 SGHAT and CDR2 FQDESV (reference sequence). CDR3 nucleotide sequence: TGTGCCAGCAGCTTAGGTTTCAGCGGGAGGACATCCTCCTACAATGAGCAGTTCTTC. It encodes CASSLGFSGRTSSYNEQFF.

At least ten counts were recorded for this clonotype. CDR3 loop: CASSPDRSSAGYTF. CDR3 DNA sequence: TGTGCCAGCAGCCCTGACCGGTCTTCGGCTGGCTACACCTTC. This chain links TRBV12-3 or TRBV12-4 with TRBJ1-2; D is uncertain. The CDR3 contains 14 residues. The germline V and J ends were trimmed by 6 bases and 7 bases, with 18 bases remaining between them.

The rearrangement joins TRBV13 to TRBJ2-7; the D is unclear. Trimming shortened V by 0 bases and J by 2 bases, and 14 bases separated the two germline ends. This CDR3 spans 16 amino acids. Germline V CDR1 and CDR2: PRHDT, FYEKMQ (reference sequence). CDR3 sequence: CASSLGLSAGPYEQYF. CDR3 sequence (DNA): TGTGCCAGCAGCTTAGGCCTGTCGGCAGGACCCTACGAGCAGTACTTC.

The J gene is TRBJ1-1, the V gene TRBV20-1; D uncertain. Germline lookup yields CDR1 DFQATT and CDR2 SNEGSKA (reference sequence). V lost 3 bases to trimming and J lost 3 bases, with 11 bases between them. The CDR3 covers 13 residues. CDR3 region: CSARLTVDTEAFF. In DNA form, the CDR3 reads TGCAGTGCTAGGCTAACGGTGGACACTGAAGCTTTCTTT.